The present T cell receptor (beta chain) was sequenced within a study of cytomegalovirus exposure and HLA in healthy donors. Assay used: immunoSEQ multiplex PCR; TCRdb lists only in-frame clones, some missing. The sample lists 80,000 to 100,000 clones, 87% occurring once. The CDR3 loop spans 15 amino acids. V dropped 3 bases and J dropped 1; count of bases not matched to a gene: 3. Germline V gene lookup returns CDR1 LNHDA and CDR2 SQIVND (reference sequence). This clonotype was sampled from a woman under 40 in good health and CMV-seronegative. Sequencing was performed on PBMCs. The chain carries TRBV19 and TRBJ1-1; 9 bases agree with TRBD1. The CDR3 spells CASSIRGQGNTEAFF. As DNA, the CDR3 is TGTGCCAGTAGTATCCGGGGACAGGGGAACACTGAAGCTTTCTTT.